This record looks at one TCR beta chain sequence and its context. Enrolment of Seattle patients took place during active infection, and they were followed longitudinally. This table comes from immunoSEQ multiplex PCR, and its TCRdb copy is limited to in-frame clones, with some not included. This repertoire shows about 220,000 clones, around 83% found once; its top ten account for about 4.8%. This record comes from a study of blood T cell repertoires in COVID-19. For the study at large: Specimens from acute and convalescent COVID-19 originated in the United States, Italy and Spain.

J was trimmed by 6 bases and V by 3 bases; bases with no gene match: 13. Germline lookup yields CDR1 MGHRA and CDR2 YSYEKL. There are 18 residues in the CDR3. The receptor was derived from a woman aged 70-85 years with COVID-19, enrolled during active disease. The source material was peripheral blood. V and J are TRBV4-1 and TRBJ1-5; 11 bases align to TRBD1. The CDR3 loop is CASSHDFAGTGGRQPQHF. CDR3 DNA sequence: TGCGCCAGCAGCCATGACTTTGCCGGGACAGGGGGACGTCAGCCCCAGCATTTT.